This T cell receptor (beta chain) was found in a study of synovial regulatory T cells in juvenile arthritis. General observations from the study: Synovial Treg CDR3 sequences overlapped more with iaTregs than other circulating Tregs. Largely private between patients, iaTreg TCR repertoires showed partial overlap with synovial Teff and blood CPL repertoires.

Germline loops: CDR1 LGHNA, CDR2 YNFKEQ. This CDR3 contains 18 residues. There is no recorded DNA. The data were produced by immunoSEQ multiplex PCR, yet TCRdb's version contains in-frame clones alone and is incomplete. The table lists roughly 9,900 clones. This clone is called medium-sized based on its frequency. Its antigen remains unknown. This chain joins TRBV4-2 and TRBJ1-5; as DNA is missing, the TRBD1 call by TCRdb cannot be tested. The receptor was derived from a donor aged 2 to 35 with juvenile idiopathic arthritis. The sequencing input was Treg cells from blood. Subset: remaining (HLA-DR-negative) circulating blood Treg cells. The CDR3 reads CASSVNDSVLDRNQPQHF.